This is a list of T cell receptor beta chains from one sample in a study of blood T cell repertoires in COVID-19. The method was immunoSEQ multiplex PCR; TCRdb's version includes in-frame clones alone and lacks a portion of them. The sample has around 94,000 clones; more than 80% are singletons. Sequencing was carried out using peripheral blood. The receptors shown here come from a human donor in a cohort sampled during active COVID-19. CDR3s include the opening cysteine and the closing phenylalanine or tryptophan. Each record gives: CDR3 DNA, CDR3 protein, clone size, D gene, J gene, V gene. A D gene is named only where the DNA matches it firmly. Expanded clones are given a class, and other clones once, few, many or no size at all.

CDR3nt: TGTGCCAGTAAGGAGGGGGCGCCGAAACTTAATCAGCCCCAGCATTTT; CDR3aa: CASKEGAPKLNQPQHF; abundance: -; d_gene: TRBD1; j_gene: TRBJ1-5; v_gene: TRBV19
CDR3nt: TGCGCCAGCAGCCAAGTATCCCCGAACACTGAAGCTTTCTTT; CDR3aa: CASSQVSPNTEAFF; abundance: -; d_gene: -; j_gene: TRBJ1-1; v_gene: TRBV4-3
CDR3nt: TGTGCCAGCAGTACTAGCGGGGTTGAGACCCAGTACTTC; CDR3aa: CASSTSGVETQYF; abundance: -; d_gene: TRBD2; j_gene: TRBJ2-5; v_gene: TRBV2
CDR3nt: TGCAGCGTCGGTCGACTCCAGGGAGGCTATGGCTACACCTTC; CDR3aa: CSVGRLQGGYGYTF; abundance: -; d_gene: -; j_gene: TRBJ1-2; v_gene: TRBV29-1
CDR3nt: TGCGCCAGCAGCTCGAAGCGGGGGGGCACAGATACGCAGTATTTT; CDR3aa: CASSSKRGGTDTQYF; abundance: -; d_gene: TRBD2; j_gene: TRBJ2-3; v_gene: TRBV5-1
CDR3nt: TGTGCCAGCGGCCCCCGGGGGGAAAGCACAGATACGCAGTATTTT; CDR3aa: CASGPRGESTDTQYF; abundance: -; d_gene: TRBD2; j_gene: TRBJ2-3; v_gene: TRBV6-2/TRBV6-3
CDR3nt: TGTGCCAGCAGGACCGGGACTAGTTTTCCCTACGAGCAGTACTTC; CDR3aa: CASRTGTSFPYEQYF; abundance: -; d_gene: TRBD2; j_gene: TRBJ2-7; v_gene: TRBV5-4
CDR3nt: TGTGCCAGCTCACCACCGGGGAGGGCTGAAGCTTTCTTT; CDR3aa: CASSPPGRAEAFF; abundance: -; d_gene: -; j_gene: TRBJ1-1; v_gene: TRBV18
CDR3nt: TGTGCCAGCTCGGACGGACAGGGGACAAATTCAAACACCATATATTTT; CDR3aa: CASSDGQGTNSNTIYF; abundance: -; d_gene: TRBD1; j_gene: TRBJ1-3; v_gene: TRBV18
CDR3nt: TGTGCCAGCAGCCTGTCTTTAGGGCGGGACACTGAAGCTTTCTTT; CDR3aa: CASSLSLGRDTEAFF; abundance: -; d_gene: -; j_gene: TRBJ1-1; v_gene: TRBV11-2
CDR3nt: TGTGCCAGCGGACAGATAAACTATGGCTACACCTTC; CDR3aa: CASGQINYGYTF; abundance: -; d_gene: -; j_gene: TRBJ1-2; v_gene: TRBV11-1
CDR3nt: TGTGCCAGCAGTCGGGACAGGGGGCCTGAAAAACTGTTTTTT; CDR3aa: CASSRDRGPEKLFF; abundance: -; d_gene: TRBD1; j_gene: TRBJ1-4; v_gene: TRBV7-2
CDR3nt: TGCAGTGCGGGGGGGAACAATGAGCAGTTCTTC; CDR3aa: CSAGGNNEQFF; abundance: -; d_gene: TRBD2; j_gene: TRBJ2-1; v_gene: TRBV20-1
CDR3nt: TGCAGCGCTGAGAATTCAGGGGGAGAAGAAAAACTGTTTTTT; CDR3aa: CSAENSGGEEKLFF; abundance: -; d_gene: TRBD1; j_gene: TRBJ1-4; v_gene: TRBV29-1
CDR3nt: TGTGCCAGCAGCTTGTACAGGGGGGAGGAAAAACTGTTTTTT; CDR3aa: CASSLYRGEEKLFF; abundance: -; d_gene: TRBD1; j_gene: TRBJ1-4; v_gene: TRBV7-2
CDR3nt: TGTGCCAGCAGCTCTCCGACAGGGGCGGCAGATACGCAGTATTTT; CDR3aa: CASSSPTGAADTQYF; abundance: -; d_gene: TRBD1; j_gene: TRBJ2-3; v_gene: TRBV5-4
CDR3nt: TGTGCCAGCTCACCAAATACAGGGAACACTGAAGCTTTCTTT; CDR3aa: CASSPNTGNTEAFF; abundance: once; d_gene: -; j_gene: TRBJ1-1; v_gene: TRBV18
CDR3nt: TGTGCCAGCAGTTCTACAGGGCTCCCATCTGGGGCCAACGTCCTGACTTTC; CDR3aa: CASSSTGLPSGANVLTF; abundance: -; d_gene: -; j_gene: TRBJ2-6; v_gene: TRBV28
CDR3nt: TGTGCCAGCAGTCAGTACGTGGGCAGCCAAGAGACCCAGTACTTC; CDR3aa: CASSQYVGSQETQYF; abundance: once; d_gene: -; j_gene: TRBJ2-5; v_gene: TRBV2
CDR3nt: TGTGCCAGCAGTTTAGTTCTGGGAGGTGAAACTGAAGCTTTCTTT; CDR3aa: CASSLVLGGETEAFF; abundance: -; d_gene: -; j_gene: TRBJ1-1; v_gene: TRBV28
CDR3nt: TGTGCCAGCAGCTTAGTGGGGACAGGGGTCTACGAGCAGTACTTC; CDR3aa: CASSLVGTGVYEQYF; abundance: once; d_gene: TRBD1; j_gene: TRBJ2-7; v_gene: TRBV11-1
CDR3nt: TGTGCCAGCAGATTCCACAGGGGGCTCCTAGGCACCCTCCACTTT; CDR3aa: CASRFHRGLLGTLHF; abundance: once; d_gene: TRBD1; j_gene: TRBJ1-6; v_gene: TRBV6-5
CDR3nt: TGTGCCAGCAGCTTCACCCCGGACTTGAGCACAGATACGCAGTATTTT; CDR3aa: CASSFTPDLSTDTQYF; abundance: -; d_gene: -; j_gene: TRBJ2-3; v_gene: TRBV7-2
CDR3nt: TGCGCCAGCAGCCAATTAACAGGGCAAAAACTGTTTTTT; CDR3aa: CASSQLTGQKLFF; abundance: -; d_gene: -; j_gene: TRBJ1-4; v_gene: TRBV4-3
CDR3nt: TGTGCCAGCAGTTTACAGTGGTCCAGTACGCAGTATTTT; CDR3aa: CASSLQWSSTQYF; abundance: -; d_gene: -; j_gene: TRBJ2-3; v_gene: TRBV27